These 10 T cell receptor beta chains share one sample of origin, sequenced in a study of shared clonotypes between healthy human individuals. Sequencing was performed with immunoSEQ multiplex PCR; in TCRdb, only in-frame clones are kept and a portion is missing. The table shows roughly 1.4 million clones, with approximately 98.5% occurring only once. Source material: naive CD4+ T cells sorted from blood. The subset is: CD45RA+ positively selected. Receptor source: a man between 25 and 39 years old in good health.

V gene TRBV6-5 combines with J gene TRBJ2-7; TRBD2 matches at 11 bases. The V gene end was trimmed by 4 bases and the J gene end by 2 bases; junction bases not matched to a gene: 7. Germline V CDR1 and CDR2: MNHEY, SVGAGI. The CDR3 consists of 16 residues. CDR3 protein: CASSLIAGGTPYEQYF. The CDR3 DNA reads TGTGCCAGCAGTTTAATAGCGGGAGGGACCCCCTACGAGCAGTACTTC.

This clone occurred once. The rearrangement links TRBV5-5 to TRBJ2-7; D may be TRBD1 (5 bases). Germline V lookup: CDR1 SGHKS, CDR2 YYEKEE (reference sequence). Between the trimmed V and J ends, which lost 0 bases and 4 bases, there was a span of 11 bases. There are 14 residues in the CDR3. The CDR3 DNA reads TGTGCCAGCAGCTTGGTTCGACAGCCTTACGAGCAGTACTTC. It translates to CASSLVRQPYEQYF.

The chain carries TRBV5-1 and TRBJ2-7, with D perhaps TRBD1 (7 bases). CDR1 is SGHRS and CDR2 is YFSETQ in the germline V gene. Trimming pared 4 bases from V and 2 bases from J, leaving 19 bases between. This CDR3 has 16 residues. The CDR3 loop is CASSLQEGAIPYEQYF. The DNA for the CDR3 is TGCGCCAGCAGCCTACAGGAGGGGGCCATTCCCTACGAGCAGTACTTC. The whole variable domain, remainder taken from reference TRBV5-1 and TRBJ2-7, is KAGVTQTPRYLIKTRGQQVTLSCSPISGHRSVSWYQQTPGQGLQFLFEYFSETQRNKGNFPGRFSGRQFSNSRSEMNVSTLELGDSALYLCASSLQEGAIPYEQYFGPGTRLTVT.

The CDR3 nucleotides read TGCGCCAGCAGCTTGGACCCTGTAGCGGCAAGCTCCTACAATGAGCAGTTCTTC. This codes for CASSLDPVAASSYNEQFF. The chain uses TRBV5-1 and TRBJ2-1, with a weak D call TRBD2 (6 bases). Between the trimmed V and J ends, which lost 0 bases and 0 bases, there was a span of 16 bases. The CDR3 runs 18 residues. Germline assignment: CDR1 SGHRS and CDR2 YFSETQ.

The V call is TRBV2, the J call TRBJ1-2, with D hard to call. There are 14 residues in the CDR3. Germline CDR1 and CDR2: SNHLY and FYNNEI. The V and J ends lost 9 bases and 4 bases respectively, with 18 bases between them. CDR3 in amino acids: CASRSSESAYGYTF. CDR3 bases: TGTGCCAGTCGGTCCTCTGAGTCCGCCTATGGCTACACCTTC.

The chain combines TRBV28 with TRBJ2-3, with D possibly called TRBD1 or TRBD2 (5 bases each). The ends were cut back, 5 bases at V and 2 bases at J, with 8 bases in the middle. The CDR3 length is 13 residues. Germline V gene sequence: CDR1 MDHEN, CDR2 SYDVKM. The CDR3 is CASSPGTTDTQYF. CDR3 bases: TGTGCCAGCAGTCCCGGGACCACAGATACGCAGTATTTT. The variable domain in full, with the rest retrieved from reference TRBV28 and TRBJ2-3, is DVKVTQSSRYLVKRTGEKVFLECVQDMDHENMFWYRQDPGLGLRLIYFSYDVKMKEKGDIPEGYSVSREKKERFSLILESASTNQTSMYLCASSPGTTDTQYFGPGTRLTVL.

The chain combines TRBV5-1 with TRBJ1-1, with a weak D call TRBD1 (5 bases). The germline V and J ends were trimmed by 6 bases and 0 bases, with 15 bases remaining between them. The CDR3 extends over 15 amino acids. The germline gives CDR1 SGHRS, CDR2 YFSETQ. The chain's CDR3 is CASTVSAGLNTEAFF. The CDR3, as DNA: TGCGCCAGCACCGTCTCCGCAGGGTTGAACACTGAAGCTTTCTTT. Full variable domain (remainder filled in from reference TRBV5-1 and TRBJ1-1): KAGVTQTPRYLIKTRGQQVTLSCSPISGHRSVSWYQQTPGQGLQFLFEYFSETQRNKGNFPGRFSGRQFSNSRSEMNVSTLELGDSALYLCASTVSAGLNTEAFFGQGTRLTVV.

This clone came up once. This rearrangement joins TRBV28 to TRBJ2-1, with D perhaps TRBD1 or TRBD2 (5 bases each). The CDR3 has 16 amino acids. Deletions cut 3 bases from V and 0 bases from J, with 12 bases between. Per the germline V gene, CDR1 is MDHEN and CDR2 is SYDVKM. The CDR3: CASSLDTSFSYNEQFF. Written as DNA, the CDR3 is TGTGCCAGCAGTTTGGACACTAGTTTCTCCTACAATGAGCAGTTCTTC.

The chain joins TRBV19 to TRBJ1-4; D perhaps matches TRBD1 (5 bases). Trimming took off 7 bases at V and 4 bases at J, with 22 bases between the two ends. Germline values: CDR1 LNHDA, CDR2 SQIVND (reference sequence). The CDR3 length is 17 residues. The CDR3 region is CASTTGGFGIRNEKLFF. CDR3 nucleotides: TGTGCCAGTACCACGGGGGGTTTCGGTATCCGTAATGAAAAACTGTTTTTT. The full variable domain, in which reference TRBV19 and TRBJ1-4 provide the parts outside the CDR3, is DGGITQSPKYLFRKEGQNVTLSCEQNLNHDAMYWYRQDPGQGLRLIYYSQIVNDFQKGDIAEGYSVSREKKESFPLTVTSAQKNPTAFYLCASTTGGFGIRNEKLFFGSGTQLSVL.

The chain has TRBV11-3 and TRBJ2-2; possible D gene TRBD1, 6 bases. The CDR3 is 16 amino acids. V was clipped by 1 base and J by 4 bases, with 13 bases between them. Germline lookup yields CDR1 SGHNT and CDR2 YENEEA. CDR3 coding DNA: TGTGCCAGCAGCTTAGTCCCCACAGGGAGCACCGGGGAGCTGTTTTTT. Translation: CASSLVPTGSTGELFF.